This T cell receptor (beta chain) was found in a study of CD8+ T cells in alopecia areata. The study, taken as a whole, reports: Clonality in lesional scalp, especially alopecia totalis/universalis, exceeded that of normal scalp. Between patients, shared TCR sequences were less clear than in mice. This was possibly due in part to HLA diversity in the patient population.

RNA extraction was followed by reverse transcription into cDNA, which acted as the sequencing template. Method: immunoSEQ multiplex PCR; TCRdb's copy keeps in-frame clones and lacks some. The data hold about 150,000 clones, with roughly 60% observed a single time. Comment on this clone: Its antigen is undetermined.

The TCR sequence derives from a human donor in good health. The sequenced sample consisted of CD4+ T cells sorted from blood.

In nucleotides, the CDR3 is TGTGCCAGCAGCCCGTATGGGGCGGCTGGGGCCAACGTCCTGACTTTC. Translated: CASSPYGAAGANVLTF. This chain joins TRBV7-9 and TRBJ2-6; D perhaps matches TRBD1 (5 bases). Trimming took 5 bases from V and 2 from J, leaving 13 bases between them. There are 16 residues in the CDR3. The germline V gene has CDR1 SEHNR and CDR2 FQNEAQ (reference sequence).